These 22 T cell receptor beta chains came from one sample sequenced in a study of blood T cell repertoires in COVID-19. Clones were read by immunoSEQ multiplex PCR, and TCRdb kept only the in-frame ones, dropping some. The data hold 150,000 to 200,000 clones, with almost 80% observed a single time. Specimen: peripheral blood. These receptors all come from a woman aged 70 to 79 with acute or convalescent COVID-19.

This clone was recorded a few times. The V call is TRBV6-6, the J call TRBJ1-5; no definite D call. The germline gives CDR1 MNHNY, CDR2 SVGAGI (reference sequence). Trimming removed 0 bases from V and 5 bases from J, with 8 bases in between. This CDR3 has 14 residues. The CDR3 sequence is CASSYSSVYQPQHF. The DNA of the CDR3 is TGTGCCAGCAGTTACTCCTCAGTGTATCAGCCCCAGCATTTT.

This clone has a handful of counts. The gene calls are TRBV7-9 and TRBJ2-3, with D unclear. V lost 6 bases, J lost 0 bases, and 7 bases lay in between. The length of the CDR3 is 13 residues. From germline, CDR1 is SEHNR and CDR2 FQNEAQ (reference sequence). CDR3 bases: TGTGCCAGCAGGGCAGATAGCACAGATACGCAGTATTTT. Amino acid sequence: CASRADSTDTQYF.

The chain carries TRBV29-1 and TRBJ1-2; D is perhaps TRBD1 (5 bases). Germline CDR1 and CDR2: SQVTM and ANQGSEA. V was clipped by 6 bases and J by 8 bases, with 22 bases between them. This CDR3 comprises 14 residues. In DNA, the CDR3 is TGCAGCGTCAAGGGATTTGACAGTTCATGGGGCTACACCTTC. Translating gives CSVKGFDSSWGYTF.

This clone was seen many times. V gene TRBV5-6 combines with J gene TRBJ1-2; no firm D call. Per the germline V gene, CDR1 is SGHDT and CDR2 is YYEEEE. V was trimmed by 0 bases and J by 8 bases, leaving 5 bases between them. The CDR3 length is 11 residues. The CDR3 DNA reads TGTGCCAGCAGCTTGGCCATCGGCTACACCTTC. Amino acid sequence: CASSLAIGYTF.

The chain links TRBV30 to TRBJ2-2; D might be TRBD2 (6 bases). Germline V gives CDR1 GTSNPN, CDR2 SVGIG (reference sequence). V was shortened by 0 bases and J by 1 base, with 15 bases between the two germline ends. The CDR3 consists of 17 residues. For the CDR3, the DNA is TGTGCCTGGAGTGTACGGGCTAGCGCGATGAACACCGGGGAGCTGTTTTTT. Protein product: CAWSVRASAMNTGELFF.

This rearrangement joins TRBV28 to TRBJ1-4; 9 nucleotides match TRBD1. CDR3 length: 16 residues. Germline-derived CDR1 and CDR2 are MDHEN and SYDVKM. V gave up 6 bases and J gave up 7 bases; unmatched junction bases: 12. CDR3 DNA: TGTGCCAGCAGCCCGCGTGGGGGGACAGGGTCTGAAAAACTGTTTTTT. Translation gives CASSPRGGTGSEKLFF.

The chain recombines TRBV5-1 with TRBJ1-1; D unresolved. CDR1 is SGHRS and CDR2 is YFSETQ in the germline V gene. Trimming took 3 bases from V and 1 from J, leaving 19 bases between them. The CDR3 spans 17 residues. CDR3 in amino acids: CASSYLEALPGNTEAFF. The CDR3 DNA is TGCGCCAGCAGCTATCTGGAAGCCCTCCCGGGGAACACTGAAGCTTTCTTT.

The rearrangement uses TRBV3-1 (or the pseudogene TRBV3-2) and TRBJ2-5, with 7 bases aligning to TRBD2. CDR3 length equals 14 residues. The V gene end was trimmed by 6 bases and the J gene end by 3 bases; junction bases not matched to a gene: 7. Germline V lookup: CDR1 LGHDT, CDR2 YNNKEL (reference sequence). As DNA, the CDR3 is TGTGCCAGCAGGCCCAGCGGGAATAAAGAGACCCAGTACTTC. Protein sequence: CASRPSGNKETQYF.

This clone was detected a few times. V gene TRBV5-1 combines with J gene TRBJ1-1; D is ambiguous. Germline CDR1 and CDR2: SGHRS and YFSETQ. This CDR3 spans 15 amino acids. V was trimmed by 0 bases and J by 2 bases, leaving 11 bases between them. CDR3 protein: CASSLGPSVNTEAFF. Here the CDR3 DNA reads TGCGCCAGCAGCTTGGGGCCCTCAGTAAACACTGAAGCTTTCTTT.

This rearrangement joins TRBV2 to TRBJ1-5; the match to TRBD1 covers 8 bases. J was trimmed by 1 base and V by 3 bases; bases with no gene match: 2. This CDR3 contains 15 residues. CDR1 is SNHLY and CDR2 is FYNNEI in the germline V gene. CDR3: CASSDRTGSNQPQHF. Here the CDR3 DNA reads TGTGCCAGCAGTGATCGGACAGGGAGCAATCAGCCCCAGCATTTT.

The sample holds a few counts of this clone. The J gene is TRBJ1-1, the V gene TRBV7-8, with D maybe TRBD1 (5 bases). Trimming left V 5 bases short and J 1 base short, with 11 bases between. The CDR3 totals 14 residues. CDR1 SGHVS and CDR2 FQNEAQ come from the germline V gene. CDR3 DNA sequence: TGTGCCAGCAGCCCCCAGGGTGGGAACACTGAAGCTTTCTTT. Encoded protein: CASSPQGGNTEAFF.

V is TRBV7-8 and J is TRBJ2-1; D gene unclear. The germline gives CDR1 SGHVS, CDR2 FQNEAQ. Trimming shortened V by 1 base and J by 2 bases, and 6 bases separated the two germline ends. This CDR3 region has 14 residues. In DNA form, the CDR3 reads TGTGCCAGCAGCTTAGTTGAGGCCTACAATGAGCAGTTCTTC. Translating gives CASSLVEAYNEQFF.

The chain carries TRBV19 and TRBJ2-1; TRBD2 agrees at 9 bases. J was trimmed by 4 bases and V by 7 bases; bases with no gene match: 2. Germline CDR1 and CDR2: LNHDA and SQIVND (reference sequence). This CDR3 is built from 13 residues. CDR3 residues: CASNSGSYNEQFF. The CDR3 nucleotides are TGTGCCAGTAATAGCGGGAGTTACAATGAGCAGTTCTTC.

The genes are TRBV7-2 and TRBJ1-4; no clear D. Trimming pared 5 bases from V and 1 base from J, leaving 11 bases between. CDR3 size: 15 residues. Per the germline V gene, CDR1 is SGHTA and CDR2 is FQGNSA. In DNA, the CDR3 is TGTGCCAGCAGCCTAGGACGGGAAACTAATGAAAAACTGTTTTTT. Translated: CASSLGRETNEKLFF.

The gene calls are TRBV5-4 and TRBJ2-7; 7 positions match TRBD2. The CDR3 contains 16 residues. Germline V gives CDR1 SGHNT, CDR2 YYREEE (reference sequence). Trimming cost V 2 bases and J 0 bases; bases outside gene matches: 8. In nucleotides, the CDR3 is TGTGCCAGCAGCTTAGGAGGAGTAGCGGGCTCCTACGAGCAGTACTTC. Translating it yields CASSLGGVAGSYEQYF. The variable domain in full, completed from reference TRBV5-4 and TRBJ2-7, reads ETGVTQSPTHLIKTRGQQVTLRCSSQSGHNTVSWYQQALGQGPQFIFQYYREEENGRGNFPPRFSGLQFPNYSSELNVNALELDDSALYLCASSLGGVAGSYEQYFGPGTRLTVT.

The CDR3 DNA sequence: TGTGCCAGCTCTACGGGGGCGGGAGGGGCCACAGATACGCAGTATTTT. This sequence encodes CASSTGAGGATDTQYF. The J gene is TRBJ2-3, the V gene TRBV18; 9 bases fit TRBD2. Germline CDR1 reads KGHSH; CDR2 reads LQKENI. The CDR3 totals 16 residues. With V trimmed by 6 bases and J by 2 bases, 9 bases remained unmatched.

The gene calls are TRBV5-1 and TRBJ2-3; TRBD2 aligns across 11 bases. Germline V CDR1 and CDR2: SGHRS, YFSETQ. This CDR3 contains 15 residues. The V and J ends lost 0 bases and 5 bases, in that order; junction bases with no gene match: 2. CDR3: CASSLAGTSGDTQYF. CDR3 bases: TGCGCCAGCAGCTTGGCCGGGACTAGCGGAGATACGCAGTATTTT.

The chain couples TRBV10-3 to TRBJ1-5; TRBD1 is a possible D gene (5 bases). The CDR3 loop spans 13 amino acids. The germline V and J ends were trimmed by 3 bases and 5 bases, with 8 bases remaining between them. Looked up from germline, CDR1 is ENHRY and CDR2 is SYGVKD. The CDR3 reads CAISDREDQPQHF. The CDR3 DNA sequence: TGTGCCATCAGTGACAGGGAGGATCAGCCCCAGCATTTT.

The J gene is TRBJ2-1, the V gene TRBV3-1 (or the pseudogene TRBV3-2); the D gene is possibly TRBD1 (5 bases). Trimming left V 3 bases short and J 7 bases short, with 16 bases between. This CDR3 spans 15 amino acids. CDR1 is LGHDT, CDR2 YNNKEL, per germline (reference sequence). CDR3 DNA: TGTGCCAGCAGCCAGGGGCCGATTAATGGAAATGAGCAGTTCTTC. Protein sequence: CASSQGPINGNEQFF.

The genes are TRBV18 and TRBJ2-1, with 12 bases aligning to TRBD2. The V gene's germline CDR1 is KGHSH and CDR2 LQKENI. This CDR3 contains 15 residues. V was pared by 4 bases and J by 6 bases, with 4 bases of the junction left unmatched. The CDR3 is CASSLTSGSFNEQFF. Here the CDR3 DNA reads TGTGCCAGCTCACTGACTAGCGGGAGTTTCAATGAGCAGTTCTTC.

The J gene is TRBJ1-1, the V gene TRBV10-1; D perhaps matches TRBD1 (6 bases). Germline CDR1 WNHNN, CDR2 SYGVQD (reference sequence). The V end was cut by 9 bases, the J end by 6 bases, with 38 bases between. The CDR3 is made up of 20 amino acids. As DNA, the CDR3 is TGCGCCAGGGATGTCGCCCATGATTCGGGGGGGCGGGCTAATCGCCCTGAAGCTTTCTTT. Amino acid sequence: CARDVAHDSGGRANRPEAFF.

The J gene is TRBJ2-1, the V gene TRBV10-3; 10 bases are a match to TRBD2. This CDR3 contains 19 residues. J gave up 2 bases and V 7 bases, and 17 bases lay outside the gene matches. The germline V gene has CDR1 ENHRY and CDR2 SYGVKD. The CDR3 sequence is CAIKAGLAGVGGPYNEQFF. CDR3 nucleotide sequence: TGTGCCATCAAGGCTGGGCTAGCGGGAGTCGGCGGCCCCTACAATGAGCAGTTCTTC.